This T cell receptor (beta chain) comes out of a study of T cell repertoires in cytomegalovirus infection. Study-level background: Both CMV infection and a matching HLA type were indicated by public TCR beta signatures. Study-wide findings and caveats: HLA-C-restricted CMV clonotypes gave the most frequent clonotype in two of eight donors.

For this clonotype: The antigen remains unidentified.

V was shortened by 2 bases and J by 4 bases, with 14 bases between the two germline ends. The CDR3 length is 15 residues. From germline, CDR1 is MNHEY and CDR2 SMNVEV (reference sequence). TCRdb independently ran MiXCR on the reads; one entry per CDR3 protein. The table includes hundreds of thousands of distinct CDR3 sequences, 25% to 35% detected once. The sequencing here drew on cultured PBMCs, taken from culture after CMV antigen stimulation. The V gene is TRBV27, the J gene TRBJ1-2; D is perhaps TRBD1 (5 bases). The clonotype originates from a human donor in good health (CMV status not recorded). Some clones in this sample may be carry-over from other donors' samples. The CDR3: CASSLRWDGSYGYTF. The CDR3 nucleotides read TGTGCCAGCAGTTTACGATGGGACGGCTCCTATGGCTACACCTTC.